Given below is one TCR beta chain in context. Its antigen is unidentified. The data originate from a study of OX40 agonist ivuxolimab in advanced cancers. The study sampled blood at baseline, cycle 4 day 1, and cycle 7 day 1. Study-level findings and limits: Both CD4+ and CD8+ T cell populations in blood had undergone clonal expansion by week 6 at 0.1 to 3.0 mg/kg. Among the lowest peripheral clonal expansion occurred in 0.1-3.0 mg/kg partial responders.

CDR1 is MNHEY and CDR2 is SMNVEV in the germline V gene (reference sequence). CDR3 length equals 14 residues. V was trimmed by 6 bases and J by 4 bases, leaving 12 bases between them. Clones were sequenced by immunoSEQ multiplex PCR, and TCRdb holds only the in-frame ones, with some missing. The sample records about 80,000 clones, over 85% being singletons. This chain links TRBV27 with TRBJ1-4; no definite D call. The origin of this receptor is an adult with an advanced solid tumor such as melanoma, head and neck, liver or kidney cancer. The sequences come from CD4+ or CD8+ T cells sorted from blood, collected in a trial of the OX40 agonist ivuxolimab. Written as DNA, the CDR3 is TGTGCCAGCAGATTGGGGTTAGGTAATGAAAAACTGTTTTTT. Encoded protein: CASRLGLGNEKLFF.